This T cell receptor (beta chain) came from a study of T-cell reconstitution after alpha-beta-depleted transplantation in children. As it was prepared, the TCRbeta library received unique molecular identifiers. TCRdb used MiXCR to reprocess the PCR reads, holding one entry per CDR3 protein. The sample holds over 550,000 distinct CDR3 sequences, roughly a tenth seen once. This CDR3 contains 15 residues. Looked up from germline, CDR1 is SGHRS and CDR2 is YFSETQ. V trimming: 3 bases; J trimming: 2 bases; junction bases outside the gene matches: 1. The sample holds a few counts of this clonotype. Sequenced material: PBMCs from the stem cell graft donor, taken from the stem cell graft. This TCR came from a human donor who donated a stem cell graft to a child with acute myeloid leukemia. The genes are TRBV5-1 and TRBJ2-3; 12 bases match TRBD1. The CDR3 nucleotides read TGCGCCAGCAGCTCGGGACAGGGGGCCACAGATACGCAGTATTTT. Residues: CASSSGQGATDTQYF.